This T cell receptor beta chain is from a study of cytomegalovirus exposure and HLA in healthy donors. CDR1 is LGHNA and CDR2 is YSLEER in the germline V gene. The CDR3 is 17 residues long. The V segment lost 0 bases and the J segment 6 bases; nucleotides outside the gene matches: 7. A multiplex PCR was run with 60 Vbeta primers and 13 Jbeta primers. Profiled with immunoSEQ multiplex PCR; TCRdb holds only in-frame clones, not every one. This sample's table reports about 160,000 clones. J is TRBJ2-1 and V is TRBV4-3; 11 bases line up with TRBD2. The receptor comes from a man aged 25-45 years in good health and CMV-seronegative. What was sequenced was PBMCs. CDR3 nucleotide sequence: TGCGCCAGCAGCCAAGATCTTGTCACTAGCGGGAGCAATGAGCAGTTCTTC. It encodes CASSQDLVTSGSNEQFF.